Listed here are 2 T cell receptor beta chains from one sample, sequenced in a study of breast tumors, draining lymph nodes, adjacent tissues. MiXCR, applied by TCRdb to the multiplex PCR reads, yields one record per CDR3 protein. Of approximately 280,000 distinct CDR3 sequences in the sample, 30% are singletons; the top ten hold around 1.1%. Breast cancer patients provided tissue from their axillary draining lymph nodes. The material sequenced was axillary lymph node tissue. Receptors originate from a female donor with breast cancer. Some clones in this sample may be carry-over from other donors' samples.

This clonotype was counted at least ten times. The rearrangement joins TRBV24-1 to TRBJ2-1; D is perhaps TRBD2 (5 bases). The V and J ends lost 4 bases and 4 bases respectively, with 10 bases between them. This CDR3 is built from 14 residues. Germline CDR1 and CDR2: KGHDR and SFDVKD. The CDR3 DNA follows: TGTGCCACCAGTGACCGGACGGGGTACAATGAGCAGTTCTTC. Protein sequence: CATSDRTGYNEQFF.

The chain is built from TRBV12-3 or TRBV12-4 and TRBJ2-7; D gene ambiguous. This CDR3 is 13 amino acids long. V lost 7 bases, J lost 6 bases, and 16 bases lay in between. This CDR3 reads CASKVVWCREQYF. CDR3 sequence (DNA): TGTGCCAGCAAAGTGGTTTGGTGTCGCGAGCAGTACTTC.